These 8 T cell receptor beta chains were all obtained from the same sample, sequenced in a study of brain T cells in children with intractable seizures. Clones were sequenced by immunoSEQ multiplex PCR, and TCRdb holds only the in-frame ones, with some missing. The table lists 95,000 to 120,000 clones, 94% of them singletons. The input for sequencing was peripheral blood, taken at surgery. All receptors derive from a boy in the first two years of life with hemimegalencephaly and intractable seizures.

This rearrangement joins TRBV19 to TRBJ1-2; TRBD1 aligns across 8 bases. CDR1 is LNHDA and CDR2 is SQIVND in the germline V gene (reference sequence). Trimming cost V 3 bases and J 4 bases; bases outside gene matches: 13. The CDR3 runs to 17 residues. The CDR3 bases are TGTGCCAGTAGTATCGGGACAGGACCGCATTCCTCCTATGGCTACACCTTC. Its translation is CASSIGTGPHSSYGYTF.

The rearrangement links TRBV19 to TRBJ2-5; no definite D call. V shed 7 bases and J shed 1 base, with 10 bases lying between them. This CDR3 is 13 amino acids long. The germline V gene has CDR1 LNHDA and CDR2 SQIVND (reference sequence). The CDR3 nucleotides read TGTGCCAGTACCTCTGGGTTCCAAGAGACCCAGTACTTC. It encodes CASTSGFQETQYF.

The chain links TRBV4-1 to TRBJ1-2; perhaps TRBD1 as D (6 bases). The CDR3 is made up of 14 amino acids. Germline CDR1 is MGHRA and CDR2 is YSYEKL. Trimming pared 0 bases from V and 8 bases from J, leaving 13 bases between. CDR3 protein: CASSQEWDIEGYTF. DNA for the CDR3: TGCGCCAGCAGCCAAGAATGGGACATAGAAGGCTACACCTTC.

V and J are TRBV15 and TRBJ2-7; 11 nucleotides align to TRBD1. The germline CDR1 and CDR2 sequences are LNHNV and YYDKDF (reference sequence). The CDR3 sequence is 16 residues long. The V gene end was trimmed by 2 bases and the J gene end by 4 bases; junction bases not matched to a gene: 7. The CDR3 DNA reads TGTGCCACCAGCAGACTATCCGGGACAGGGGGATACGAGCAGTACTTC. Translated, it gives CATSRLSGTGGYEQYF.

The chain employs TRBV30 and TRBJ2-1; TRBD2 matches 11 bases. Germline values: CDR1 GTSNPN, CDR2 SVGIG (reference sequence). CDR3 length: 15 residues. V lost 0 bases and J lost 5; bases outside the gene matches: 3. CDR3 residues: CAWSVLLAGDNEQFF. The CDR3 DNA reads TGTGCCTGGAGTGTACTACTAGCGGGGGACAATGAGCAGTTCTTC.

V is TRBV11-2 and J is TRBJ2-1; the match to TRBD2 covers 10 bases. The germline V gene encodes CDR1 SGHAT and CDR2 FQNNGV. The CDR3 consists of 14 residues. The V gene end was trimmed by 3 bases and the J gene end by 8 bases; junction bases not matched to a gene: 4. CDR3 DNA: TGTGCCAGCAGCTTGGCTAGCGGGAGCTATGAGCAGTTCTTC. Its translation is CASSLASGSYEQFF.

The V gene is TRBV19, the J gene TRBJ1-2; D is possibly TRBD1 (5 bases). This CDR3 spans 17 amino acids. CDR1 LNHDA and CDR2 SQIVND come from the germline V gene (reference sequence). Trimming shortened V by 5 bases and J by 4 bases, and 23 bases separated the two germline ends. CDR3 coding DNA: TGTGCCAGTAGTCCCGGAACGACACAGGTACTATTCTATGGCTACACCTTC. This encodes CASSPGTTQVLFYGYTF. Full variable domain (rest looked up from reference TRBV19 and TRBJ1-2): DGGITQSPKYLFRKEGQNVTLSCEQNLNHDAMYWYRQDPGQGLRLIYYSQIVNDFQKGDIAEGYSVSREKKESFPLTVTSAQKNPTAFYLCASSPGTTQVLFYGYTFGSGTRLTVV.

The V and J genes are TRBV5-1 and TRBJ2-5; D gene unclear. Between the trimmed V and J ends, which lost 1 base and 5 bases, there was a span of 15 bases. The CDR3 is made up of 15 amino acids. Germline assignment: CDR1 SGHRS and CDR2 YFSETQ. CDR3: CASSLIGRLGETQYF. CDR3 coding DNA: TGCGCCAGCAGCTTGATCGGGCGGTTAGGGGAGACCCAGTACTTC.